This TCR beta chain was sequenced in a study of blood T cell repertoires in COVID-19. V dropped 7 bases and J dropped 5 bases, with 17 bases sitting between them. This CDR3 has 14 residues. Germline V gene sequence: CDR1 SGHRS, CDR2 YFSETQ. In the study's own analysis: How many nucleated cells were present was estimated from reference gene primer amplification. Clones were read by immunoSEQ multiplex PCR, and TCRdb kept only the in-frame ones, dropping some. V and J calls and clone size are copied from that table; D and trimming were computed from the DNA. The sample includes 200,000 to 250,000 clones, under 90% seen only once; the top ten take roughly 7.8%.

The TCR sequence derives from a woman of 80 years or more with COVID-19, enrolled during active disease. Sequencing input: peripheral blood. The chain is built from TRBV5-1 and TRBJ2-3; tentatively, D is TRBD2 (5 bases). CDR3 sequence reads: CASSREGRGDTQYF. The CDR3, as DNA: TGCGCCAGCTCCCGTGAGGGCCGCGGAGATACGCAGTATTTT.